This T cell receptor beta chain was profiled in a study of cytomegalovirus exposure and HLA in healthy donors. Remarks on this clone: Antigen specificity is unknown.

Study outcomes and limitations: Within a later analysis, the majority of CMV-associated TCR beta chains appeared HLA-restricted. An analysis that was carried out later associated 16,951 TCR beta sequences with HLA alleles at 0.05 false discovery rate. Associated with cytomegalovirus, according to the listing, were around 160 TCR beta chains.

Healthy bone marrow donors made up the cohort. Use of 60 Vbeta and 13 Jbeta primers characterized the PCR. Data came from immunoSEQ multiplex PCR; TCRdb stores just in-frame clones and leaves some out. The data show some 150,000 clones, nearly 80% seen once. The sequence came from a man younger than 35 in good health and CMV-seropositive. Sequenced input: PBMCs.

In nucleotides, the CDR3 is TGTGCCAGCAGCCTGGGACTAGCGGGGAAATACAATGAGCAGTTCTTC. It codes for CASSLGLAGKYNEQFF. The V and J genes are TRBV7-9 and TRBJ2-1, with 13 positions matching TRBD2. The CDR3 spans 16 residues. CDR1 and CDR2 (germline): SEHNR, FQNEAQ (reference sequence). Germline trimming cut 5 bases from V and 4 bases from J; bases unmatched to any gene: 5.